This T cell receptor beta chain is drawn from a study of beta chain features in type 1 diabetes. Whole-study findings and limits: Any role of HLA type in TCRB rearrangement remained unresolved here. Shortening that was moderate but significant affected the TCRB CDR3s of Type 1 diabetes patients in all four CD4+ subsets. Individuals with type 1 diabetes displayed fewer insertions and more deletions at VDJ junctions.

V was trimmed by 2 bases and J by 0 bases, leaving 5 bases between them. This CDR3 is 14 amino acids long. Germline V CDR1 and CDR2: MNHEY, SVGAGI. The entirety of the isolated RNA underwent reverse transcription, so expressed TCRB transcripts were sequenced. Profiling relied on immunoSEQ multiplex PCR, and the TCRdb table lists in-frame clones only, not all of them. The sample comprises over 600,000 clones, about an eighth of which are singletons, and about 0.11% rests with the top ten. This clone appeared a few times. The antigen is undetermined. The chain links TRBV6-5 to TRBJ1-5; D is unresolved. The TCR sequence derives from a man aged 30 to 39 with type 1 diabetes. The sample taken for sequencing was naive CD4+ T cells from blood. The CDR3 nucleotides read TGTGCCAGCAGTTACCGATATAGCAATCAGCCCCAGCATTTT. Translating it yields CASSYRYSNQPQHF.